This T cell receptor (beta chain) was documented in a study of blood T cell repertoires in COVID-19. Only in-frame clones appear in the TCRdb table, and some are missing; sequencing was by immunoSEQ multiplex PCR. Of around 79,000 clones in the sample, roughly 84% were seen once. The ends lost 2 bases at V and 7 bases at J; junction bases unmatched: 5. CDR3 length: 14 residues. CDR1 and CDR2 (germline): SGHDT, YYEEEE. The clonotype comes from a woman aged 60-70 years with acute or convalescent COVID-19. The sample consisted of peripheral blood. V and J are TRBV5-6 and TRBJ1-1; 10 bases agree with TRBD1. The CDR3 DNA reads TGTGCCAGCAGCTTTGACAGGGGGCTGGGTGAAGCTTTCTTT. Its protein product is CASSFDRGLGEAFF.